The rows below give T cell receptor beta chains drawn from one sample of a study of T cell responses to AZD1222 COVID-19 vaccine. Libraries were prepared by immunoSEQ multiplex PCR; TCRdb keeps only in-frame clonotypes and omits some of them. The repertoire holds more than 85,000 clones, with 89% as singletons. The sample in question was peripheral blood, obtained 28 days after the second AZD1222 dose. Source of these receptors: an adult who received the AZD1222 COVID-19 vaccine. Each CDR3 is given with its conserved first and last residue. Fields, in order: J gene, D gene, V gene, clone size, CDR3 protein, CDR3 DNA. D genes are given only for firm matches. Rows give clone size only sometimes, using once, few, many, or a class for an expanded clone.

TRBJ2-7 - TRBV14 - CASSPRQSSYEQYF TGTGCCAGCAGCCCCCGACAGAGCTCCTACGAGCAGTACTTC
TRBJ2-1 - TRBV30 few CAWGGLLTTLNEQFF TGTGCCTGGGGGGGCCTTTTGACCACCCTCAATGAGCAGTTCTTC
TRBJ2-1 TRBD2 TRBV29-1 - CSVAAGGYNEQFF TGCAGCGTTGCCGCGGGGGGTTACAATGAGCAGTTCTTC
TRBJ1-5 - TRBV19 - CASSKPGNSNQPQHF TGTGCCAGTAGTAAGCCAGGGAATAGCAATCAGCCCCAGCATTTT
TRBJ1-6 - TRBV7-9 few CASSRRTALNSPLHF TGTGCCAGCAGCCGCCGGACAGCCTTAAATTCACCCCTCCACTTT
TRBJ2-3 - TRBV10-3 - CAIGQETDTQYF TGTGCCATCGGGCAGGAAACAGATACGCAGTATTTT
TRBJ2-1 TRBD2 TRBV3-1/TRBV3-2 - CASSQAGGYNEQFF TGTGCCAGCAGCCAAGCGGGAGGCTACAATGAGCAGTTCTTC
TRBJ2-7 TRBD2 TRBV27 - CASSSPGVAGSYEQYF TGTGCCAGCAGTTCCCCCGGGGTAGCGGGAAGCTACGAGCAGTACTTC
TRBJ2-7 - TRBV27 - CASSPLGGATRYEQYF TGTGCCAGCAGTCCTCTCGGAGGGGCTACTCGTTACGAGCAGTACTTC
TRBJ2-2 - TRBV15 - CATSRDLGGIVTGELFF TGTGCCACCAGCAGAGATCTGGGCGGGATAGTCACCGGGGAGCTGTTTTTT
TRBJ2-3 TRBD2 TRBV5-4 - CASSFVGGRAGTDTQYF TGTGCCAGCAGCTTTGTTGGCGGGAGGGCCGGCACAGATACGCAGTATTTT
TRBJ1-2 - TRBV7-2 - CASSPLSGRAYTF TGTGCCAGCAGCCCGCTTTCGGGTAGGGCCTACACCTTC
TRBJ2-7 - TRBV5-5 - CASSSAVGQPYEQYF TGTGCCAGCAGCTCGGCCGTGGGACAACCATACGAGCAGTACTTC
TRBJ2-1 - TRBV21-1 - CASSKGGREGNNEQFF TGTGCCAGCAGCAAAGGTGGGCGGGAGGGGAACAATGAGCAGTTCTTC
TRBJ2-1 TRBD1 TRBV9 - CASSRQGVFNEQFF TGTGCCAGCAGCCGACAGGGGGTCTTTAATGAGCAGTTCTTC
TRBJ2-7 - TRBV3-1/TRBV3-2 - CASSLQRSEQYF TGTGCCAGCAGCCTTCAGAGGAGCGAGCAGTACTTC
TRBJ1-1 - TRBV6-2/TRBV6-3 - CASSLTGTTEAFF TGTGCCAGCAGTCTAACAGGGACCACTGAAGCTTTCTTT
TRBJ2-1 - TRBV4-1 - CASSPIPRRAHNEQFF TGCGCCAGCAGCCCCATCCCCCGGAGGGCCCACAATGAGCAGTTCTTC
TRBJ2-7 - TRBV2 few CASSSYEQYF TGTGCCAGCAGTTCCTACGAGCAGTACTTC
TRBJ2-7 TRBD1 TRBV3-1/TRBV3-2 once CASRTGNSYEQYF TGTGCCAGCAGGACAGGGAACTCCTACGAGCAGTACTTC
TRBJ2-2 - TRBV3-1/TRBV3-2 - CASSASGVNTGELFF TGTGCCAGCAGCGCATCAGGAGTGAACACCGGGGAGCTGTTTTTT
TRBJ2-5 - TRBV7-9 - CASSRWGGETQYF TGTGCCAGCAGCCGATGGGGCGGGGAGACCCAGTACTTC
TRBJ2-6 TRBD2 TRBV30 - CAWRGGLAGNSGANVLTF TGTGCCTGGAGGGGCGGGCTAGCGGGCAACTCTGGGGCCAACGTCCTGACTTTC
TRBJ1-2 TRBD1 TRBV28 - CASSLYGRGLEGYTF TGTGCCAGCAGTTTATACGGCAGGGGGCTAGAAGGCTACACCTTC
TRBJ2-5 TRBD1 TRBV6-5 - CASGRGLSGETQYF TGTGCCAGCGGCAGGGGGCTATCTGGGGAGACCCAGTACTTC
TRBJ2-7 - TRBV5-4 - CASSFLGNPYEQYF TGTGCCAGCAGCTTTTTGGGGAACCCCTACGAGCAGTACTTC
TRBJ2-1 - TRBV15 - CATSRGSAFEQFF TGTGCCACCAGCAGAGGTTCCGCATTTGAGCAGTTCTTC
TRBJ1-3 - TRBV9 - CASSEGSTLLSGNTIYF TGTGCCAGCAGCGAGGGCAGTACCCTCCTCTCTGGAAACACCATATATTTT
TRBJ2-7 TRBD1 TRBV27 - CASSPWTGGGYEQYF TGTGCCAGCAGTCCATGGACAGGGGGAGGGTACGAGCAGTACTTC
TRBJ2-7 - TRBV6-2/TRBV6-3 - CASSPPGSFPVSYEQYF TGTGCCAGCAGCCCTCCCGGTAGTTTCCCGGTCTCCTACGAGCAGTACTTC
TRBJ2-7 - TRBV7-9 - CASSLTTAHEQYF TGTGCCAGCAGCTTAACTACCGCTCACGAGCAGTACTTC
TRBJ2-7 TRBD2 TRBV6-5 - CASGGGYEQYF TGTGCCAGCGGGGGGGGCTACGAGCAGTACTTC
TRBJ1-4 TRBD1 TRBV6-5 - CASSSGTGGEKLFF TGTGCCAGCAGCTCCGGGACAGGGGGCGAAAAACTGTTTTTT
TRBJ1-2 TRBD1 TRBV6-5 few CASSYLGQGSGYTF TGTGCCAGCAGTTACCTTGGACAGGGAAGTGGCTACACCTTC
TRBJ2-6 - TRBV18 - CASSPEHRGANVLTF TGTGCCAGCTCACCGGAGCACCGTGGGGCCAACGTCCTGACTTTC
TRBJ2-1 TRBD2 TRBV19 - CASSNYLGLAGGNEQFF TGTGCCAGTAGTAACTACCTTGGACTAGCGGGGGGCAATGAGCAGTTCTTC
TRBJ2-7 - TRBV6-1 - CASSERDRAYEQYF TGTGCCAGCAGTGAGCGGGACAGAGCCTACGAGCAGTACTTC
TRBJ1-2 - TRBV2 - CASSDETAYGYTF TGTGCCAGCAGTGATGAGACAGCCTATGGCTACACCTTC
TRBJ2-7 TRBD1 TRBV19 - CASSGGTGVYEQYF TGTGCCAGTAGTGGCGGGACAGGGGTCTACGAGCAGTACTTC
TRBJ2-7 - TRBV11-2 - CASSWAGGSYEQYF TGTGCCAGCAGCTGGGCTGGGGGCTCCTATGAGCAGTACTTC